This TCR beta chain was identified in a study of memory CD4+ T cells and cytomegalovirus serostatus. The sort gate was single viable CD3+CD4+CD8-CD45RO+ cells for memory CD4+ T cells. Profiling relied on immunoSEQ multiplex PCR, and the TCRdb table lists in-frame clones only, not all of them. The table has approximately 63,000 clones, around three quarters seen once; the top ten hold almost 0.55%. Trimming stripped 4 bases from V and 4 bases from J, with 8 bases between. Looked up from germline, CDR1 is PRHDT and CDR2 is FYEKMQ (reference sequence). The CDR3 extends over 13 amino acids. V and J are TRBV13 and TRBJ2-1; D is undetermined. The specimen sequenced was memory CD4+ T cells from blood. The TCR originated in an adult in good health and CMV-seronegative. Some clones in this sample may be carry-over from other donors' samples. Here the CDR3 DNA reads TGTGCCAGCAGCTACATCACATACAATGAGCAGTTCTTC. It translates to CASSYITYNEQFF.